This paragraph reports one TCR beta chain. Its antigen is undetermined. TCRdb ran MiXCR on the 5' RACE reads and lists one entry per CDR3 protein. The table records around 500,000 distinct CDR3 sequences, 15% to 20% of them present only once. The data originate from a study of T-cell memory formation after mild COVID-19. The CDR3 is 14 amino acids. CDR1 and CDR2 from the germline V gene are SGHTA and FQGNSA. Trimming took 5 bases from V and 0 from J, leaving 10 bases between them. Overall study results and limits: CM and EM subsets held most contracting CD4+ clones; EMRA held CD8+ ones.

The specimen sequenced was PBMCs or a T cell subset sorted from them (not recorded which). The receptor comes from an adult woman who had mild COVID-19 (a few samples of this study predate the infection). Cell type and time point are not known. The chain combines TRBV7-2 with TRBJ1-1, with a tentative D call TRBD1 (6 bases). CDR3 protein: CASSHGQLNTEAFF. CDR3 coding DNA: TGTGCCAGCAGCCACGGACAGCTGAACACTGAAGCTTTCTTT. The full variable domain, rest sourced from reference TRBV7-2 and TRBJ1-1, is GAGVSQSPSNKVTEKGKDVELRCDPISGHTALYWYRQSLGQGLEFLIYFQGNSAPDKSGLPSDRFSAERTGGSVSTLTIQRTQQEDSAVYLCASSHGQLNTEAFFGQGTRLTVV.